Described below is a single T cell receptor beta chain sequence and its context. Per the germline V gene, CDR1 is SGDLS and CDR2 is YYNGEE. V was clipped by 4 bases and J by 8 bases, with 18 bases between them. The CDR3 spans 14 residues. TCRdb used MiXCR to reprocess the 5' RACE reads, holding one entry per CDR3 protein. The profile shows about 57,000 distinct CDR3 sequences, roughly 28% of them singletons. The V call is TRBV9, the J call TRBJ1-2; D is perhaps TRBD1 (6 bases). The TCR was taken from a female donor with breast cancer. The sequencing sample was made of tumor-infiltrating memory CD4+ T cells sorted from the breast tumor. Subset defined: memory CD4+ T cells, CD4+CD45RO+CD25-. Written as DNA, the CDR3 is TGTGCCAGCAGCCCACCGGACAGCGGTACGGGCTACACCTTC. The encoded protein is CASSPPDSGTGYTF.